This T cell receptor beta chain was obtained from a study of T cell responses to AZD1222 COVID-19 vaccine. For the study at large: Timing groups of about 4 and about 12 weeks for second doses were pooled. General observations from the study: Donors skewed white British and female; clonal diversity was possibly underestimated.

The CDR3 spans 14 residues. The germline V gene encodes CDR1 MNHEY and CDR2 SMNVEV (reference sequence). A word on this clone: Its antigen is as yet unknown. At one end, the junction sequence differs from germline, possibly due to a read error.

Only in-frame clones appear in the TCRdb table, and some are missing; sequencing was by immunoSEQ multiplex PCR. The sample includes over 60,000 clones, around 86% of them seen just once. The clonotype was recovered from an adult in good health. Sequencing used peripheral blood, obtained on day 0 of AZD1222 vaccination. The genes are TRBV27 and TRBJ2-7, with 10 bases lining up with TRBD2. The CDR3 loop is CARSFSAGGGEQYF. In nucleotides, the CDR3 is TGTGCCCGCAGTTTCTCAGCGGGGGGGGGTGAGCAGTACTTC.